The sequence of this TCR beta chain was determined in a study of neoadjuvant nivolumab and ipilimumab in lung cancer (dated by TCRdb to 2020 to 2022). Background on the whole study: Nivolumab was administered intravenously at 3 mg/kg on days 1, 15 and 29, and in the combination arm ipilimumab 1 mg/kg was added on day 1 only. The major pathologic response (MPR) rate in the intention-to-treat population in each study arm was designated as the primary trial endpoint. A total of 40 to 45 patients with operable NSCLC were treated in the trial, with around 23 randomized to nivolumab monotherapy and approximately 20 randomized to nivolumab plus ipilimumab. The study compared TCR repertoires in pretherapy (baseline) peripheral blood with TCR repertoires in tumors resected at surgery following neoadjuvant immune checkpoint blockade. Matched pretherapy and resected tumor pairs were analyzed from seven patients, of whom four had been treated with nivolumab and three with nivolumab plus ipilimumab.

Overall results and qualifications from the work: TCR sequencing was performed in a small number of samples. No significant correlation was found between TCR clonality and pathologic tumor regression, and only one major-pathologic-response sample was available for the clonality analysis. Resected tumors had greater TCR richness and clonality than tumor-adjacent uninvolved lung, and increases were observed in more dual-therapy-treated tumors. TCR richness in pretherapy blood showed a positive correlation with richness in tumors resected after neoadjuvant therapy (Spearman R ≈ 0.78). From pretherapy to surgery, tumor T-cell richness and clonality increased in three of three dual-therapy tumors but in only two of four nivolumab-treated tumors.

The library relied on the immunoSEQ multiplex PCR assay. The authors' analysis ran thus. Repertoires were summarized by richness and clonality, and significantly expanded and contracted clones were identified between pre- and post-therapy samples. The table was pulled from immuneACCESS by TCRdb, which kept in-frame rearrangements only. Such tables lose some clones; where checked, under half of the loss comes from unresolved V genes, and the rest has no known cause. The DNA was the basis for D and trimming; V, J and clone size are from that table. For this sample the table gives tens of thousands of clones, of which more than 85% were detected only once. The ten largest account for more than 3% of the sample. Taken with the paper, the label for time point translates to: pretherapy, before neoadjuvant immune checkpoint inhibitors. The samples were taken from NEOSTAR, a phase 2 randomized trial in operable NSCLC that tested neoadjuvant nivolumab or nivolumab plus ipilimumab, followed by surgery.

A remark on this clone: Its recognized antigen is unknown. Base qualities are not at hand, and no much larger clone is one base apart.

Germline trimming: 2 bases from V, 1 base from J; junction bases outside gene matches: 4. According to the germline V gene, CDR1 reads SGDLS and CDR2 reads YYNGEE. The CDR3 goes from the cysteine to the phenylalanine over 16 residues. Left in the record is the CDR3 DNA by itself, 48 bases read in frame from the first base. The specimen comprised blood, sampled before neoadjuvant nivolumab, alone or with ipilimumab. The rearranged chain carries TRBV9 and TRBJ2-2; TRBD2 fits 8 bases in the junction. The receptor was derived from an adult with non-small cell lung cancer. Some clones in this sample may be carry-over from other donors' samples. The CDR3 region reads CASSVALAVNTGELFF. The sequence in DNA is TGTGCCAGCAGCGTTGCACTAGCGGTGAACACCGGGGAGCTGTTTTTT. This CDR3, with the reference TRBV9 and TRBJ2-2 proteins standing in past its ends, gives the full variable domain DSGVTQTPKHLITATGQRVTLRCSPRSGDLSVYWYQQSLDQGLQFLIQYYNGEERAKGNILERFSAQQFPDLHSELNLSSLELGDSALYFCASSVALAVNTGELFFGEGSRLTVL.